This passage covers 30 T cell receptor beta chains from one sample sequenced in a study of T cells in Graves' hyperthyroidism and ophthalmopathy (dated by TCRdb to the late 2010s). Libraries were built with multiplex PCR. TCRdb lists the instrument as Illumina HiSeq 2000. The TCR beta CDR3 regions were amplified from the RNA transcripts. For the first round of RT-PCR on the TCR CDR3, the HTBI primer set was used together with the Qiagen OneStep RT-PCR kit. TCRdb cleaned the public reads at Q25 with fastp, built clones with MiXCR and kept in-frame beta chains. Here each entry gathers all rows of one CDR3 protein and keeps the most common genes and DNA. Here the sample has some 360,000 distinct CDR3 sequences; about 15% occur a single time. The ten largest make up 8% to 13% of the sample. The sample comprised blood. Receptor source: a woman aged 55-70 years with Graves' hyperthyroidism.

This clonotype occurred many times. The rearrangement links TRBV14 to TRBJ2-7; 7 bases align to TRBD1. Germline assignment: CDR1 SGHDN and CDR2 FVKESK. The CDR3 is 12 amino acids. The ends lost 4 bases at V and 7 bases at J; junction bases unmatched: 4. The CDR3 spells CASSLGQWEQYF. The CDR3 bases are TGTGCCAGCAGCCTGGGACAGTGGGAGCAGTACTTC.

This clonotype was detected ten times or more. V gene TRBV20-1 combines with J gene TRBJ1-1; 7 bases fit TRBD1. CDR1 DFQATT and CDR2 SNEGSKA come from the germline V gene (reference sequence). V dropped 6 bases and J dropped 7; count of bases not matched to a gene: 14. The CDR3 extends over 14 amino acids. The CDR3 protein is CSADQGGNFGEAFF. CDR3 DNA sequence: TGCAGTGCCGACCAGGGGGGTAATTTCGGTGAAGCTTTCTTT.

This clonotype was counted at least ten times. The rearrangement uses TRBV30 and TRBJ1-2; D not resolved. Per germline, CDR1 GTSNPN and CDR2 SVGIG (reference sequence). V dropped 0 bases and J dropped 1 base, with 15 bases sitting between them. The CDR3 spans 16 residues. This CDR3 is CAWSVQLRPNNYGYTF. The DNA of the CDR3 is TGTGCCTGGAGTGTACAGTTGAGACCAAATAACTATGGCTACACCTTC.

This clonotype was seen many times. V gene TRBV2 combines with J gene TRBJ2-5; D gene unclear. The CDR3 extends over 12 amino acids. Trimming left V 4 bases short and J 5 bases short, with 8 bases between. In germline, CDR1 is SNHLY, CDR2 FYNNEI. The CDR3 nucleotides are TGTGCCAGCAGTGGAAGGCGGGAGACCCAGTACTTC. Its translation: CASSGRRETQYF.

This clonotype was recorded a few times. The gene calls are TRBV6-1 and TRBJ1-2, with 7 bases aligning to TRBD1. V trimming: 4 bases; J trimming: 7 bases; junction bases outside the gene matches: 12. The CDR3 spans 15 residues. Germline V gives CDR1 MNHNS, CDR2 SASEGT. The CDR3 here is CASSGRGQPAGGYTF. CDR3 nucleotides: TGTGCCAGCAGTGGACGGGGACAGCCTGCCGGTGGCTACACCTTC.

Remarks on this clonotype: A much bigger clone sits one base away, suggesting this may be a read error. The CDR3 sequence is CASSRTGRGILGETQYF. CDR3 DNA: TGTGCCAGCAGCCGCACGGGTCGAGGCATCCTGGGGGAGACCCAGTACTTC. The chain links TRBV11-2 to TRBJ2-5; D not resolved. CDR3 size: 17 residues. The V end lost 5 bases, the J end lost 5 bases, and 24 bases lay between the germline ends. Germline CDR1 and CDR2: SGHAT and FQNNGV.

This clonotype was observed many times. The chain links TRBV6-6 to TRBJ1-2, with 10 positions matching TRBD1. Germline V gives CDR1 MNHNY, CDR2 SVGAGI (reference sequence). The CDR3 loop spans 15 amino acids. V lost 0 bases, J lost 5 bases, and 3 bases stayed unmatched. The CDR3 bases are TGTGCCAGCAGTTACTCAGGGACAGGGGAGTATGGCTACACCTTC. Protein sequence: CASSYSGTGEYGYTF.

This clonotype was detected ten times or more. This chain joins TRBV7-9 and TRBJ2-5; 12 nucleotides line up with TRBD1. V dropped 5 bases and J dropped 4; count of bases not matched to a gene: 8. The CDR3 has 16 amino acids. Looked up from germline, CDR1 is SEHNR and CDR2 is FQNEAQ (reference sequence). Here the CDR3 reads CASSQPGQGARETQYF. Written as DNA, the CDR3 is TGTGCCAGCAGCCAGCCGGGACAGGGGGCTAGAGAGACCCAGTACTTC. The full variable domain, in which reference TRBV7-9 and TRBJ2-5 provide the parts outside the CDR3, is DTGVSQNPRHKITKRGQNVTFRCDPISEHNRLYWYRQTLGQGPEFLTYFQNEAQLEKSRLLSDRFSAERPKGSFSTLEIQRTEQGDSAMYLCASSQPGQGARETQYFGPGTRLLVL.

This clonotype appeared many times. This CDR3 reads CASRDPQEGYTF. In DNA form, the CDR3 reads TGTGCCAGCAGGGATCCTCAGGAAGGCTACACCTTC. The V and J genes are TRBV6-5 and TRBJ1-2; no clear D gene. CDR1 is MNHEY and CDR2 is SVGAGI in the germline V gene. V lost 6 bases and J lost 8, with 13 bases in between. CDR3 length: 12 amino acids.

This clonotype was seen ten or more times. The chain carries TRBV12-3 or TRBV12-4 and TRBJ1-2, with a tentative D call TRBD1 (5 bases). Between the trimmed V and J ends, which lost 0 bases and 7 bases, there was a span of 21 bases. The CDR3 covers 17 residues. DNA of the CDR3: TGTGCCAGCAGTTTAGCCCTTGGGACGGGACTCCCTCTTGGCTACACCTTC. Translation: CASSLALGTGLPLGYTF.

This clonotype was recorded at least ten times. V and J are TRBV24-1 and TRBJ1-1; D is uncertain. V was shortened by 5 bases and J by 1 base, with 7 bases between the two germline ends. The CDR3 totals 13 residues. CDR1 and CDR2 (germline): KGHDR, SFDVKD. CDR3 amino acids: CATSAGWNTEAFF. DNA for the CDR3: TGTGCCACCAGTGCTGGATGGAACACTGAAGCTTTCTTT.

The DNA for the CDR3 is TGTGCCAGCAGACCAGGGTGGGAATACGAAAAACTGTTTTTT. This gives the protein CASRPGWEYEKLFF. This chain links TRBV6-1 with TRBJ1-4; D is possibly TRBD1 (5 bases). The V gene's germline CDR1 is MNHNS and CDR2 SASEGT. The CDR3 has 14 amino acids. Trimming left V 6 bases short and J 8 bases short, with 16 bases between.

The table lists this clonotype with many counts. The CDR3 DNA sequence: TGTGCCAGCAGCTTAAGCCTACCAGGGTCAGATACGCAGTATTTT. Amino acids: CASSLSLPGSDTQYF. The chain links TRBV7-8 to TRBJ2-3; a possible D gene is TRBD1 (5 bases). V lost 2 bases and J 4 bases, leaving 13 bases between the germline ends. The CDR3 is 15 amino acids. CDR1 and CDR2 (germline): SGHVS, FQNEAQ.

This clonotype was observed many times. The rearrangement links TRBV12-3 or TRBV12-4 to TRBJ2-1; D unclear. V lost 2 bases and J 0 bases, leaving 14 bases between the germline ends. The CDR3 has 17 amino acids. The CDR3 sequence is CASSLWEGRSSYNEQFF. The CDR3 DNA follows: TGTGCCAGCAGTTTATGGGAAGGCCGGAGCTCCTACAATGAGCAGTTCTTC.

This clonotype was recorded at least ten times. The chain uses TRBV27 and TRBJ2-7; TRBD2 might be the D (6 bases). Germline loops: CDR1 MNHEY, CDR2 SMNVEV (reference sequence). The CDR3 is 15 amino acids. Between the trimmed V and J ends, which lost 4 bases and 4 bases, there was a span of 17 bases. CDR3 in amino acids: CASSSPPRGRYEQYF. In DNA form, the CDR3 reads TGTGCCAGCAGTTCCCCCCCGCGGGGTCGTTACGAGCAGTACTTC.

This clonotype was seen at least ten times. J is TRBJ2-7 and V is TRBV11-3; maybe TRBD1 (6 bases). This CDR3 is 13 amino acids long. The V gene lost 4 bases and the J gene lost 5 bases, with 12 bases spanning the gap. CDR1 is SGHNT, CDR2 YENEEA, per germline. The chain's CDR3 is CASSSIQGDEQYF. The CDR3 region has the DNA TGTGCCAGCAGCTCAATACAGGGAGACGAGCAGTACTTC.

The chain links TRBV9 to TRBJ2-3; D not certain. Germline lookup yields CDR1 SGDLS and CDR2 YYNGEE. V dropped 0 bases and J dropped 2 bases, with 19 bases sitting between them. This CDR3 has 18 residues. CDR3 loop: CASSVGTQVARYTDTQYF. The CDR3 DNA is TGTGCCAGCAGCGTAGGAACCCAGGTTGCCCGTTACACAGATACGCAGTATTTT. The whole variable domain, remainder taken from reference TRBV9 and TRBJ2-3, is DSGVTQTPKHLITATGQRVTLRCSPRSGDLSVYWYQQSLDQGLQFLIQYYNGEERAKGNILERFSAQQFPDLHSELNLSSLELGDSALYFCASSVGTQVARYTDTQYFGPGTRLTVL.

The V call is TRBV2, the J call TRBJ1-2; 10 nucleotides match TRBD1. J gave up 8 bases and V 5 bases, and 5 bases lay outside the gene matches. The CDR3 is 13 residues long. CDR1 and CDR2 (germline): SNHLY, FYNNEI. Here the CDR3 reads CASSSGTGAGYTF. The CDR3 coding sequence is TGTGCCAGCAGTTCTGGGACAGGGGCCGGCTACACCTTC.

This clonotype was seen many times. The genes are TRBV12-3 or TRBV12-4 and TRBJ2-7, with D maybe TRBD1 (7 bases). V lost 5 bases and J lost 3, with 26 bases in between. The CDR3 is made up of 18 amino acids. The CDR3 DNA follows: TGTGCCAGCAGTGGGGTCGAGGGGTGGAGGGGGCGTCTCTACGAGCAGTACTTC. It translates to CASSGVEGWRGRLYEQYF.

This clonotype was observed many times. The V and J genes are TRBV10-3 and TRBJ2-3; 12 bases are shared with TRBD2. The germline V gene has CDR1 ENHRY and CDR2 SYGVKD. This CDR3 region has 14 residues. Trimming at V came to 10 bases and at J to 5 bases, leaving 7 bases not matched to a gene. The CDR3 protein is CATASGRAEDTQYF. CDR3 DNA: TGTGCCACGGCTAGCGGGAGGGCGGAAGATACGCAGTATTTT.

The gene calls are TRBV11-2 and TRBJ2-4; 7 nucleotides align to TRBD2. The CDR3 is 15 residues long. The V segment lost 5 bases and the J segment 1 base; nucleotides outside the gene matches: 5. CDR1 and CDR2 (germline): SGHAT, FQNNGV. CDR3 loop: CASSRTSWAKNIQYF. CDR3 bases: TGTGCCAGCAGCAGGACTAGTTGGGCCAAAAACATTCAGTACTTC. The full variable domain, its missing parts supplied by reference TRBV11-2 and TRBJ2-4, is EAGVAQSPRYKIIEKRQSVAFWCNPISGHATLYWYQQILGQGPKLLIQFQNNGVVDDSQLPKDRFSAERLKGVDSTLKIQPAKLEDSAVYLCASSRTSWAKNIQYFGAGTRLSVL.

The sample holds many counts of this clonotype. The rearrangement uses TRBV6-1 and TRBJ1-5; D possibly corresponds to TRBD1 (5 bases). This CDR3 comprises 14 residues. Germline V gene sequence: CDR1 MNHNS, CDR2 SASEGT. V lost 7 bases and J lost 2, with 12 bases in between. The CDR3 DNA sequence: TGTGCCAGCAAGGGAGACAGACGCAATCAGCCCCAGCATTTT. It specifies CASKGDRRNQPQHF.

This clonotype has ten or more counts. J is TRBJ2-7 and V is TRBV7-8; D uncertain. V lost 5 bases and J lost 0, with 14 bases in between. Germline V gene sequence: CDR1 SGHVS, CDR2 FQNEAQ. The CDR3 sequence is 15 residues long. The CDR3 protein is CASSPVWRSSYEQYF. The DNA for the CDR3 is TGTGCCAGCAGCCCTGTGTGGCGGAGCTCCTACGAGCAGTACTTC.

This clonotype was recorded many times. This rearrangement joins TRBV2 to TRBJ1-1; D is uncertain. CDR3 length: 13 amino acids. In germline, CDR1 is SNHLY, CDR2 FYNNEI. V gave up 4 bases and J gave up 4 bases, with 10 bases separating them. CDR3 sequence (DNA): TGTGCCAGCAGTGCCGGGTTTGGCACTGAAGCTTTCTTT. This sequence encodes CASSAGFGTEAFF. Together with reference TRBV2 and TRBJ1-1, the CDR3 gives the full variable domain: EPEVTQTPSHQVTQMGQEVILRCVPISNHLYFYWYRQILGQKVEFLVSFYNNEISEKSEIFDDQFSVERPDGSNFTLKIRSTKLEDSAMYFCASSAGFGTEAFFGQGTRLTVV.

This clonotype was observed at least ten times. This sequence joins TRBV5-1 and TRBJ1-1; D is undetermined. The length of the CDR3 is 13 residues. The V and J ends lost 2 bases and 4 bases respectively, with 9 bases between them. The germline V gene has CDR1 SGHRS and CDR2 YFSETQ. CDR3 DNA: TGCGCCAGCAGCTTCAGGATGGGCACTGAAGCTTTCTTT. Protein product: CASSFRMGTEAFF.

This clonotype was seen at least ten times. This chain joins TRBV7-3 and TRBJ1-1, with D perhaps TRBD1 (5 bases). Trimming took off 2 bases at V and 5 bases at J, with 9 bases between the two ends. In germline, CDR1 is SGHTA, CDR2 FQGTGA. The length of the CDR3 is 13 residues. The CDR3 sequence is CASSLSGQTEAFF. The CDR3 bases are TGTGCCAGCAGCTTATCGGGGCAAACTGAAGCTTTCTTT.

This clonotype was picked up a small number of times. V is TRBV9 and J is TRBJ2-6; unclear D gene. Looked up from germline, CDR1 is SGDLS and CDR2 is YYNGEE. CDR3 length equals 17 residues. Trimming took off 0 bases at V and 0 bases at J, with 10 bases between the two ends. CDR3 nucleotides: TGTGCCAGCAGCGTAGGACGGTCGGGCTCTGGGGCCAACGTCCTGACTTTC. Amino acid sequence: CASSVGRSGSGANVLTF.

CDR3 DNA sequence: TGTGCCAGCAGACTACTAAGGACAGGTATTAACACTGAAGCTTTCTTT. This gives the protein CASRLLRTGINTEAFF. The V gene is TRBV27, the J gene TRBJ1-1; TRBD1 aligns across 7 bases. Germline V CDR1 and CDR2: MNHEY, SMNVEV (reference sequence). The CDR3 length is 16 residues. The V and J ends lost 6 bases and 2 bases, in that order; junction bases with no gene match: 12.

This clonotype was found many times. This chain links TRBV6-1 with TRBJ2-3; 11 bases align to TRBD2. This CDR3 is built from 15 residues. The J segment lost 2 bases and the V segment lost 7 bases, leaving 5 bases of the junction unmatched. Germline values: CDR1 MNHNS, CDR2 SASEGT. The CDR3 nucleotides read TGTGCCAGCAATATGGGACTAGCGGCCACAGATACGCAGTATTTT. Protein sequence: CASNMGLAATDTQYF.

This clonotype has a count of ten or more. CDR3 in amino acids: CASSFWTGISEAFF. CDR3 coding DNA: TGTGCCAGCAGTTTCTGGACAGGGATCTCTGAAGCTTTCTTT. The V gene is TRBV28, the J gene TRBJ1-1, with 8 bases identical to TRBD1. V lost 3 bases to trimming and J lost 6 bases; unmatched junction nucleotides: 6. CDR3 length: 14 residues. Germline CDR1 reads MDHEN; CDR2 reads SYDVKM.